The rows below give T cell receptor beta chains drawn from one sample of a study of T cell responses to AZD1222 COVID-19 vaccine. The table came from immunoSEQ multiplex PCR; TCRdb's copy has only in-frame clones and leaves some out. The data show 120,000 or so clones, 88% seen once. Here the sequenced sample was peripheral blood, taken on day 0 of AZD1222 vaccination. These receptors were collected from an adult in good health. CDR3s include the opening cysteine and the closing phenylalanine or tryptophan. Each record gives: V gene, clone size, D gene, J gene, CDR3 protein, CDR3 DNA. A D gene is named only where the DNA matches it firmly. Clone sizes are given selectively: once, few, many, or a class where the clone is expanded.

>TRBV5-1|-|TRBD1|TRBJ1-2
CASRLGQGAYGYTF
TGCGCCAGCAGGCTGGGACAGGGGGCCTATGGCTACACCTTC
>TRBV11-2|-|-|TRBJ1-2
CASSLTWNNYGYTF
TGTGCCAGCAGCCTTACATGGAATAACTATGGCTACACCTTC
>TRBV14|once|TRBD1|TRBJ1-4
CASSRLGPGGDEKLFF
TGTGCCAGCAGCCGTCTAGGCCCAGGGGGCGATGAAAAACTGTTTTTT
>TRBV5-1|-|TRBD2|TRBJ2-5
CASSWGLAGSLETQYF
TGCGCCAGCAGCTGGGGACTAGCGGGATCGTTGGAGACCCAGTACTTC
>TRBV5-1|-|TRBD1|TRBJ1-4
CASSLAGGKKLFF
TGCGCCAGCAGCTTGGCAGGGGGAAAAAAACTGTTTTTT
>TRBV18|-|TRBD1|TRBJ1-1
CASSLAPRGLMNTEAFF
TGTGCCAGCTCCCTCGCGCCGAGGGGGCTTATGAACACTGAAGCTTTCTTT
>TRBV6-6|-|-|TRBJ1-5
CASKQGPEPQHF
TGTGCCAGCAAACAGGGCCCAGAGCCCCAGCATTTT
>TRBV25-1|-|-|TRBJ1-5
CASSESGGPNQPQHF
TGTGCCAGCAGTGAATCCGGGGGCCCCAATCAGCCCCAGCATTTT
>TRBV7-3|-|TRBD1|TRBJ2-3
CASSLTGQGTDTQYF
TGTGCCAGCAGCTTAACGGGACAGGGCACAGATACGCAGTATTTT
>TRBV3-1/TRBV3-2|-|TRBD2|TRBJ2-1
CASSPRTSGVTYNEQFF
TGTGCCAGCAGCCCCCGGACTAGCGGGGTTACCTACAATGAGCAGTTCTTC
>TRBV15|-|-|TRBJ1-3
CATSRLGAVGNTIYF
TGTGCCACCAGCAGATTGGGGGCAGTTGGAAACACCATATATTTT
>TRBV5-1|-|TRBD2|TRBJ2-5
CASSLLAGEETQYF
TGCGCCAGCAGCTTGCTAGCGGGGGAAGAGACCCAGTACTTC
>TRBV7-9|-|TRBD2|TRBJ2-1
CASSSTSGGDNEQFF
TGTGCCAGCAGCTCAACTAGCGGGGGAGACAATGAGCAGTTCTTC
>TRBV4-2|-|TRBD1|TRBJ2-2
CPTTQDRGGLSGELFF
TGTCCCACCACCCAAGACAGGGGGGGGTTGTCCGGGGAGCTGTTTTTT
>TRBV5-1|-|TRBD1|TRBJ2-2
CASKTGAGTGELFF
TGCGCCAGCAAGACAGGGGCGGGCACCGGGGAGCTGTTTTTT
>TRBV4-1|-|TRBD1|TRBJ2-2
CASSQRTGANTGELFF
TGCGCCAGCAGCCAGCGGACAGGAGCGAACACCGGGGAGCTGTTTTTT
>TRBV30|-|-|TRBJ1-2
CALTQNFYGYTF
TGTGCCTTGACCCAGAACTTCTATGGCTACACCTTC
>TRBV19|-|TRBD2|TRBJ2-1
CASRDLAGDRNEQFF
TGTGCCAGTAGAGATCTAGCGGGAGATAGGAATGAGCAGTTCTTC
>TRBV3-1/TRBV3-2|-|-|TRBJ1-1
CASSQDERGRTEAFF
TGTGCCAGCAGCCAAGATGAAAGGGGTCGGACTGAAGCTTTCTTT
>TRBV25-1|-|-|TRBJ1-2
CASRGQLNYGYTF
TGTGCCAGCAGAGGACAGCTGAACTATGGCTACACCTTC
>TRBV21-1|-|-|TRBJ1-1
CASSKPGDLPNTEAFF
TGTGCCAGCAGCAAACCAGGGGACCTACCGAACACTGAAGCTTTCTTT
>TRBV7-9|-|-|TRBJ1-2
CASSLAQGNYGYTF
TGTGCCAGCAGCTTAGCACAGGGTAACTATGGCTACACCTTC
>TRBV27|-|TRBD1|TRBJ1-1
CASSTRTGRMNTEAFF
TGTGCCAGCAGTACCCGGACAGGCCGCATGAACACTGAAGCTTTCTTT
>TRBV10-2|-|TRBD2|TRBJ2-1
CASSRTSGVYNEQFF
TGCGCCAGCAGTCGGACTAGCGGGGTGTACAATGAGCAGTTCTTC
>TRBV3-1/TRBV3-2|once|-|TRBJ2-6
CASSPKERQSFSGANVLTF
TGTGCCAGCAGCCCCAAGGAGAGACAGTCCTTTTCTGGGGCCAACGTCCTGACTTTC
>TRBV19|once|-|TRBJ2-3
CASSIDRGYTDTQYF
TGTGCCAGTAGTATAGACAGGGGATACACAGATACGCAGTATTTT
>TRBV6-5|-|-|TRBJ2-7
CASIPRGATFSEQYF
TGTGCCAGCATCCCAAGGGGGGCGACCTTCTCGGAGCAGTACTTC
>TRBV29-1|-|-|TRBJ1-1
CSVVRLQIVTEAFF
TGCAGCGTTGTCAGGTTACAGATTGTCACTGAAGCTTTCTTT
>TRBV7-2|-|TRBD1|TRBJ1-1
CASSLSTGGGEAFF
TGTGCCAGCAGCTTATCGACAGGGGGTGGTGAAGCTTTCTTT
>TRBV4-1|few|-|TRBJ2-7
CASSPIPLPGAAGDEQYF
TGCGCCAGCAGCCCCATTCCCCTTCCGGGGGCTGCCGGGGACGAGCAGTACTTC
>TRBV2|-|-|TRBJ1-3
CASSEWDISGNTIYF
TGTGCCAGCAGTGAATGGGACATCTCTGGAAACACCATATATTTT
>TRBV11-2|-|TRBD2|TRBJ2-5
CASSLTSGGAETQYF
TGTGCCAGCAGCTTGACTAGCGGGGGGGCAGAGACCCAGTACTTC
>TRBV6-5|-|-|TRBJ1-2
CASSYWATGGHYGYTF
TGTGCCAGCAGTTACTGGGCGACAGGAGGACACTATGGCTACACCTTC
>TRBV6-2/TRBV6-3|-|TRBD1|TRBJ1-5
CASSSQRGQGAGNQPQHF
TGTGCCAGCAGTTCCCAGCGGGGGCAGGGGGCTGGCAATCAGCCCCAGCATTTT
>TRBV7-9|-|TRBD1|TRBJ1-1
CASSLVGTENTEAFF
TGTGCCAGCAGCTTAGTCGGGACAGAGAACACTGAAGCTTTCTTT